These 14 T cell receptor beta chains share one sample of origin, sequenced in a study of cytomegalovirus exposure and HLA in healthy donors. PCR used 60 Vbeta primers and 13 Jbeta primers. Assay used: immunoSEQ multiplex PCR; TCRdb lists only in-frame clones, some missing. In the table there are 150,000 or so clones, 70% to 80% of which are singletons. The sample was PBMCs. These receptors were taken from a man between 25 and 39 years old in good health and CMV-seropositive.

J is TRBJ2-7 and V is TRBV15; 7 bases agree with TRBD1. The CDR3 extends over 14 amino acids. Unmatched junction bases numbered 5, after V lost 3 bases and J lost 3 bases. Per germline, CDR1 LNHNV and CDR2 YYDKDF (reference sequence). The CDR3 loop reads CATSRGTEVYEQYF. The CDR3 DNA reads TGTGCCACCAGCAGGGGGACAGAAGTCTACGAGCAGTACTTC.

This clone was found a few times. CDR3 sequence (DNA): TGTGCCAGCAGCGAGGACTATTATACGCAGTATTTT. The encoded protein is CASSEDYYTQYF. The J gene is TRBJ2-3, the V gene TRBV2, with D possibly TRBD2 on 6 matching bases. V lost 6 bases to trimming and J lost 7 bases, with 11 bases between them. This CDR3 is built from 12 residues. The germline V gene has CDR1 SNHLY and CDR2 FYNNEI.

This chain connects TRBV2 to TRBJ1-3, with D hard to call. V was cut by 4 bases and J by 0 bases, with 10 bases left in between. The germline CDR1 and CDR2 sequences are SNHLY and FYNNEI. CDR3 length: 15 amino acids. DNA of the CDR3: TGTGCCAGCAGTGTGGCTCAAAGCTCTGGAAACACCATATATTTT. It translates to CASSVAQSSGNTIYF.

This clone has only one observation. The chain recombines TRBV11-2 with TRBJ2-7, with a weak D call TRBD2 (5 bases). Germline V gene lookup returns CDR1 SGHAT and CDR2 FQNNGV. Trimming cost V 1 base and J 1 base, with 11 bases left between them. This CDR3 is built from 15 residues. Written as DNA, the CDR3 is TGTGCCAGCAGCTTAGCGGGGATCCGTTCCTACGAGCAGTACTTC. Its translation: CASSLAGIRSYEQYF.

This chain joins TRBV5-8 and TRBJ2-3; 7 bases fit TRBD2. J was trimmed by 10 bases and V by 2 bases; bases with no gene match: 13. From germline, CDR1 is SGHTS and CDR2 YDEGEE. CDR3 length equals 15 residues. As DNA, the CDR3 is TGTGCCAGCAGCTTAGGTCTAGCGGAAGAGGAGCCGCAGTATTTT. Translation: CASSLGLAEEEPQYF.

CDR3 sequence (DNA): TGTGCCAGCTCCGATGGGACAGGGGTCTACGAGCAGTACTTC. Translation: CASSDGTGVYEQYF. The chain is built from TRBV18 and TRBJ2-7, with 10 positions matching TRBD1. CDR3 length equals 14 residues. The germline gives CDR1 KGHSH, CDR2 LQKENI. The junction had 5 bases not matched to a gene; V was cut back by 6 bases and J by 3 bases.

This chain uses TRBV6-1 with TRBJ2-1, with a tentative D call TRBD2 (5 bases). This CDR3 has 14 residues. Germline assignment: CDR1 MNHNS and CDR2 SASEGT. Trimming pared 2 bases from V and 5 bases from J, leaving 10 bases between. The CDR3 spells CASSEISGNNEQFF. CDR3 sequence (DNA): TGTGCCAGCAGTGAAATTTCGGGAAACAATGAGCAGTTCTTC.

The chain is built from TRBV2 and TRBJ2-7; D not certain. Looked up from germline, CDR1 is SNHLY and CDR2 is FYNNEI. The CDR3 spans 14 residues. The V end lost 5 bases, the J end lost 0 bases, and 11 bases lay between the germline ends. In DNA form, the CDR3 reads TGTGCCAGCAGTAGAGAGACATACTCCTACGAGCAGTACTTC. It codes for CASSRETYSYEQYF.

This chain connects TRBV19 to TRBJ1-3; D is unresolved. CDR1 and CDR2 (germline): LNHDA, SQIVND (reference sequence). The CDR3 consists of 15 residues. Between the trimmed V and J ends, which lost 3 bases and 0 bases, there was a span of 9 bases. The CDR3 is CASSIGARSGNTIYF. CDR3 DNA sequence: TGTGCCAGTAGTATTGGTGCGCGCTCTGGAAACACCATATATTTT. Looking up the rest from reference TRBV19 and TRBJ1-3 gives the full variable domain: DGGITQSPKYLFRKEGQNVTLSCEQNLNHDAMYWYRQDPGQGLRLIYYSQIVNDFQKGDIAEGYSVSREKKESFPLTVTSAQKNPTAFYLCASSIGARSGNTIYFGEGSWLTVV.

The chain carries TRBV7-6 and TRBJ2-3, with D perhaps TRBD2 (6 bases). The germline gives CDR1 SGHVS, CDR2 FNYEAQ. The CDR3 extends over 14 amino acids. Trimming pared 6 bases from V and 6 bases from J, leaving 16 bases between. The CDR3 spells CASSSPGDGDTQYF. CDR3 coding DNA: TGTGCCAGCAGTTCCCCGGGGGACGGGGATACGCAGTATTTT. The full variable domain, its missing parts supplied by reference TRBV7-6 and TRBJ2-3, is GAGVSQSPRYKVTKRGQDVALRCDPISGHVSLYWYRQALGQGPEFLTYFNYEAQQDKSGLPNDRFSAERPEGSISTLTIQRTEQRDSAMYRCASSSPGDGDTQYFGPGTRLTVL.

The gene calls are TRBV18 and TRBJ1-5; TRBD1 matches 12 bases. The ends lost 3 bases at V and 5 bases at J; junction bases unmatched: 8. Germline CDR1 and CDR2: KGHSH and LQKENI. This CDR3 spans 17 amino acids. CDR3 loop: CASSPRDRGHGDQPQHF. In nucleotides, the CDR3 is TGTGCCAGCTCACCCCGGGACAGGGGGCATGGGGATCAGCCCCAGCATTTT.

This chain joins TRBV27 and TRBJ2-7, with D perhaps TRBD1 (5 bases). Germline assignment: CDR1 MNHEY and CDR2 SMNVEV (reference sequence). The CDR3 totals 15 residues. Trimming cost V 7 bases and J 4 bases, with 20 bases left between them. The chain's CDR3 is CASTPKGRAPYEQYF. Here the CDR3 DNA reads TGTGCCAGCACGCCCAAGGGCAGGGCCCCATACGAGCAGTACTTC.

This clone was picked up one time. The chain links TRBV7-8 to TRBJ2-7; possibly TRBD1 for D (6 bases). Trimming pared 4 bases from V and 1 base from J, leaving 11 bases between. CDR3 length equals 14 residues. Germline loops: CDR1 SGHVS, CDR2 FQNEAQ. The CDR3 loop is CASSSVGGSYEQYF. The CDR3 bases are TGTGCCAGCAGCTCGGTAGGGGGATCCTACGAGCAGTACTTC.

The chain couples TRBV5-4 to TRBJ2-3, with 16 nucleotides matching TRBD2. Germline V gene sequence: CDR1 SGHNT, CDR2 YYREEE (reference sequence). The V gene end was trimmed by 3 bases and the J gene end by 5 bases; junction bases not matched to a gene: 3. This CDR3 is built from 16 residues. The CDR3 bases are TGTGCCAGCAGCTCGGGACTAGCGGGAGGGGAAGATACGCAGTATTTT. It is translated as CASSSGLAGGEDTQYF.